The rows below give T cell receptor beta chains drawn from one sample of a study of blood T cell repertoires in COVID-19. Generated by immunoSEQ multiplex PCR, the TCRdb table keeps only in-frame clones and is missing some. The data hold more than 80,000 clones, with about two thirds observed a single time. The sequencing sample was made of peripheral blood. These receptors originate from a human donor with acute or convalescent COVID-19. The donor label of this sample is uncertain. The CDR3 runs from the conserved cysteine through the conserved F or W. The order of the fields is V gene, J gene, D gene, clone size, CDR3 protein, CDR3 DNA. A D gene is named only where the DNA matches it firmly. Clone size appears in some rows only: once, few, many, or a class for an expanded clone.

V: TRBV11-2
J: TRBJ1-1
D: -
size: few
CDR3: CASSSPPGGEAFF
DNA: TGTGCCAGCAGCTCCCCGCCGGGAGGTGAAGCTTTCTTT

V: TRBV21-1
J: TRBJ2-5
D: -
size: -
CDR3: CASSRDEPQRGHETQYF
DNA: TGTGCCAGCAGCAGGGACGAACCACAGCGGGGGCATGAGACCCAGTACTTC

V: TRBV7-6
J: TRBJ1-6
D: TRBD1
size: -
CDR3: CASSLGQGGNSPLHF
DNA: TGTGCCAGCAGCTTAGGACAGGGAGGTAATTCACCCCTCCACTTT

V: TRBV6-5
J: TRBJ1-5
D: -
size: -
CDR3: CASQQGAGQPQHF
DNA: TGTGCCAGCCAACAGGGAGCCGGACAGCCCCAGCATTTT

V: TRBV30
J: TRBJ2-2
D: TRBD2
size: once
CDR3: CAWTYSLAGVNTGELFF
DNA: TGTGCCTGGACCTACTCCCTAGCGGGGGTTAACACCGGGGAGCTGTTTTTT

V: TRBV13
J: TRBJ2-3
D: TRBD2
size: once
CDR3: CASSLGRGGATDTQYF
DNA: TGTGCCAGCAGCTTAGGGCGCGGGGGGGCCACAGATACGCAGTATTTT

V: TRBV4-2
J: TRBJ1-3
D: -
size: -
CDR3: CASSPPVRGNSGNTIYF
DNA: TGTGCCAGCAGCCCGCCGGTCAGGGGTAACTCTGGAAACACCATATATTTT

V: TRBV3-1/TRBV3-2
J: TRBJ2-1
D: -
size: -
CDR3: CASSPTGNNEQFF
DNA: TGTGCCAGCAGTCCTACAGGGAACAATGAGCAGTTCTTC

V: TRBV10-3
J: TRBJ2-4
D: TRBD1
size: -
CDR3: CAISEKLTGLAKNIQYF
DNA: TGTGCCATCAGTGAAAAATTGACAGGGCTAGCCAAAAACATTCAGTACTTC

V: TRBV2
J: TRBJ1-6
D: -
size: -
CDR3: CASTRGGANNSPLHF
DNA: TGTGCCAGCACCCGAGGGGGTGCCAATAATTCACCCCTCCACTTT

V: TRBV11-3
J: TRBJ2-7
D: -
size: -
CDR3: CASSLEYWWAAFYEQYF
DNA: TGTGCCAGCAGCTTAGAGTACTGGTGGGCCGCTTTCTACGAGCAGTACTTC

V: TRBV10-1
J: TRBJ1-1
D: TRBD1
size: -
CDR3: CDQQCIVTGGTESYNTEAFF
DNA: TGCGACCAGCAGTGTATTGTCACAGGGGGCACGGAGTCGTATAACACTGAAGCTTTCTTT

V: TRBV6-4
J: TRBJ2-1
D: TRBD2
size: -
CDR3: CASSRAGGSNEQFF
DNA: TGTGCCAGCAGCCGAGCGGGGGGGAGCAATGAGCAGTTCTTC

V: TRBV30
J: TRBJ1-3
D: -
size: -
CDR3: CAWSVGGSGNTIYF
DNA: TGTGCCTGGAGCGTAGGAGGTTCTGGAAACACCATATATTTT

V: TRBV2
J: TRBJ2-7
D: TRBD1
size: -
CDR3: CAVVGTGGLILSYEQYF
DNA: TGTGCCGTGGTGGGGACAGGGGGCTTAATTTTGTCCTACGAGCAGTACTTC

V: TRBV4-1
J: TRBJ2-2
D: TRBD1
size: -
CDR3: CASSQGTGWTGELFF
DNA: TGCGCCAGCAGCCAAGGGACAGGGTGGACCGGGGAGCTGTTTTTT

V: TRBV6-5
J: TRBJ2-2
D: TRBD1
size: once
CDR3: CASSRTGQNTGELFF
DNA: TGTGCCAGCAGCCGGACAGGACAGAACACCGGGGAGCTGTTTTTT

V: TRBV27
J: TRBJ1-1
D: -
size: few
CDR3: CASSRARVQVTEAFF
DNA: TGTGCCAGCAGTCGAGCCAGGGTTCAGGTCACTGAAGCTTTCTTT

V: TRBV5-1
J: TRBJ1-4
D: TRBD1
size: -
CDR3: CASSTGTQGGEKLFF
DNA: TGCGCCAGCAGCACCGGGACCCAGGGGGGTGAAAAACTGTTTTTT

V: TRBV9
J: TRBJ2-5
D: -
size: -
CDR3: CASSGGGQETQYF
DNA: TGTGCCAGCAGCGGAGGGGGACAAGAGACCCAGTACTTC

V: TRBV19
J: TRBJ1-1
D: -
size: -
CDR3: CASSIADRDEAFF
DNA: TGTGCCAGTAGTATTGCCGACAGAGATGAAGCTTTCTTT

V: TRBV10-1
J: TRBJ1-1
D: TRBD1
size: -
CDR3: CASRKAQGSGGNTEAFF
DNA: TGCGCCAGCAGAAAAGCACAGGGGTCCGGCGGAAACACTGAAGCTTTCTTT

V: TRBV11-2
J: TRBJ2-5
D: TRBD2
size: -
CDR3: CASSLDSRGGIETQYF
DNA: TGTGCCAGCAGCTTAGATTCGCGGGGGGGCATAGAGACCCAGTACTTC

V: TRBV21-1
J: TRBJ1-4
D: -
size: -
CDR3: CASSKATGGSSNEKLFF
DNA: TGTGCCAGCAGCAAAGCCACAGGGGGCTCATCTAATGAAAAACTGTTTTTT

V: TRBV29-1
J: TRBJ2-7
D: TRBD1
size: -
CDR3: CSVEAQGAGEQYF
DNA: TGCAGCGTTGAAGCACAGGGGGCGGGGGAGCAGTACTTC

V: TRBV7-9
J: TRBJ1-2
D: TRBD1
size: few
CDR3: CASSPPGQSYGYTF
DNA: TGTGCCAGCAGCCCTCCGGGACAGAGCTATGGCTACACCTTC

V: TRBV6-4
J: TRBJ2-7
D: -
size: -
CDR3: CASRRRNEQYF
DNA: TGTGCCAGCCGGAGGAGAAACGAGCAGTACTTC

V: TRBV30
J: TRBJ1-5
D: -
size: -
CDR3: CAWSVGQINQPQHF
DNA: TGTGCCTGGAGTGTTGGACAGATCAATCAGCCCCAGCATTTT

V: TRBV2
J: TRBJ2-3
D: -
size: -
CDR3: CASSAVRGTDTQYF
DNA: TGTGCCAGCAGTGCCGTGAGGGGCACAGATACGCAGTATTTT

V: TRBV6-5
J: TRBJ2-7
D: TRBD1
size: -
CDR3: CASSMDRGAYEQYF
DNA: TGTGCCAGCAGTATGGACAGGGGAGCCTACGAGCAGTACTTC

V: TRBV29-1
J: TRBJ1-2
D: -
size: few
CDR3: CSVEGYSPYVGYTF
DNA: TGCAGCGTTGAAGGCTACTCCCCCTATGTAGGCTACACCTTC

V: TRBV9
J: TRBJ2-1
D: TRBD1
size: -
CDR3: CASSIPGQEADEQFF
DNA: TGTGCCAGCAGCATTCCGGGACAGGAGGCTGATGAGCAGTTCTTC

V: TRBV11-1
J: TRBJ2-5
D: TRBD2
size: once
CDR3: CASRPTSGETQYF
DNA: TGTGCCAGCAGACCTACTAGCGGTGAGACCCAGTACTTC

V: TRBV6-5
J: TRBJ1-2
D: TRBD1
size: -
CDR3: CASSPSTGGLGGYTF
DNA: TGTGCCAGCAGTCCCTCGACAGGGGGCCTAGGCGGCTACACCTTC

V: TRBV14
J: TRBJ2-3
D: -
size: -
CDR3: CASSRAGNPSTDTQYF
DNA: TGTGCCAGCAGCCGTGCGGGAAACCCTAGCACAGATACGCAGTATTTT

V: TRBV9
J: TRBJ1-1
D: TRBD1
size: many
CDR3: CASTKTGAGGAWTEAFF
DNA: TGTGCCAGCACCAAGACGGGGGCAGGGGGCGCGTGGACTGAAGCTTTCTTT

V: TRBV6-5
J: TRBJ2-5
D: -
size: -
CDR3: CASSQKQETQYF
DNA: TGTGCCAGCAGCCAAAAACAAGAGACCCAGTACTTC

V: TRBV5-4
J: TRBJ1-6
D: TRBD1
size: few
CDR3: CASTVGQGAKSPLHF
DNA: TGTGCCTCCACGGTGGGGCAGGGGGCTAAGTCACCCCTCCACTTT

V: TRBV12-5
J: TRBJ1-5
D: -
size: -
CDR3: CASGYMRDGDSYSNQPQHF
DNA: TGTGCTAGTGGTTATATGAGGGATGGGGATTCGTATAGCAATCAGCCCCAGCATTTT

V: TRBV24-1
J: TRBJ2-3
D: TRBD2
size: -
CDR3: CATKAGGSTDTQYF
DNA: TGTGCCACCAAAGCGGGGGGTAGCACAGATACGCAGTATTTT

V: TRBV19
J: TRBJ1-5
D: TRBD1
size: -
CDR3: CASKEDRGPNQPQHF
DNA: TGTGCCAGTAAGGAAGACAGGGGACCCAATCAGCCCCAGCATTTT

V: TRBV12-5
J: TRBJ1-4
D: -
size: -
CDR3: CASGLGRVDEKLFF
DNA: TGTGCTAGTGGTTTGGGCAGGGTTGATGAAAAACTGTTTTTT

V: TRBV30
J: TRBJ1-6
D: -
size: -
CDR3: CAWAPGRSPLHF
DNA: TGTGCCTGGGCCCCAGGGCGCTCACCCCTCCACTTT

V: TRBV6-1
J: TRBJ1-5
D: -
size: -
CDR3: CASSEAGGQQPQHF
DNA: TGTGCCAGCAGTGAAGCGGGAGGGCAGCAGCCCCAGCATTTT